A single sample gave rise to the 17 T cell receptor beta chains below, sequenced in a study of molecular identifiers for immune sequencing clone quantification. TCRdb used MiXCR to reprocess the PCR reads, holding one entry per CDR3 protein. This sample has some 88,000 distinct CDR3 sequences, with 20% to 25% found just once. Sequenced material: naive CD8+ T cells from blood, with Jurkat cell RNA spiked in. This sample's subset: FACS-sorted CD8+CD4-CCR7+CD45RA+ naive T cells. Receptors originate from a human donor in good health. Some libraries in this study had Jurkat cell RNA spiked in.

In this sample, this clonotype turned up a few times. The rearrangement uses TRBV12-3 or TRBV12-4 and TRBJ2-5; unclear D gene. The CDR3 is 13 residues long. Trimming removed 7 bases from V and 8 bases from J, with 17 bases in between. CDR3 DNA sequence: TGTGCCAGCACTCACGCAATTATTAACACCCAGTACTTC. Protein: CASTHAIINTQYF.

The rearrangement joins TRBV28 to TRBJ2-1; D is perhaps TRBD2 (6 bases). This CDR3 is built from 15 residues. Per germline, CDR1 MDHEN and CDR2 SYDVKM. Between the trimmed V and J ends, which lost 2 bases and 10 bases, there was a span of 18 bases. The CDR3 region has the DNA TGTGCCAGCAGTTTACGTAGCGGTAGTGTGTCGGAGCAGTTCTTC. Its translation: CASSLRSGSVSEQFF.

This clonotype was counted ten times or more. This chain uses TRBV6-6 with TRBJ1-5; D is unresolved. Trimming removed 7 bases at V and 2 bases at J, with 18 bases between. The CDR3 is 16 amino acids. Germline loops: CDR1 MNHNY, CDR2 SVGAGI (reference sequence). CDR3 coding DNA: TGTGCCAGCACGCTAGAGCTAGGACCGGGCAATCAGCCCCAGCATTTT. Its protein product is CASTLELGPGNQPQHF.

The chain couples TRBV27 to TRBJ2-3, with D uncertain. This CDR3 is built from 13 residues. V was clipped by 1 base and J by 3 bases, with 5 bases between them. Germline CDR1 and CDR2: MNHEY and SMNVEV (reference sequence). CDR3 amino acids: CASSLYPTDTQYF. DNA for the CDR3: TGTGCCAGCAGTTTATATCCAACAGATACGCAGTATTTT.

With regard to this clonotype: This may be a read error, as it is one base from a much larger clone. The chain recombines TRBV4-1 with TRBJ2-3; 8 bases line up with TRBD2. Per the germline V gene, CDR1 is MGHRA and CDR2 is YSYEKL. The CDR3 contains 15 residues. CDR3: CASSQGAGATDTRYF. CDR3 bases: TGCGCCAGCAGCCAAGGAGCGGGAGCCACAGATACGCGGTATTTT.

This clonotype was observed at least ten times. The chain links TRBV6-2 or TRBV6-3 to TRBJ2-7; D unclear. V lost 8 bases and J lost 6, with 11 bases in between. CDR3 length equals 11 residues. Germline V lookup: CDR1 MNHEY, CDR2 SVGEGT. This CDR3 reads CASDGGTEQYF. CDR3 nucleotides: TGTGCCAGCGACGGCGGTACCGAGCAGTACTTC.

The sample holds many counts of this clonotype. CDR3 sequence: CASSFLDSMGYEQYF. Here the CDR3 DNA reads TGTGCCAGCAGTTTTTTGGACTCGATGGGCTACGAGCAGTACTTC. The chain employs TRBV27 and TRBJ2-7; maybe TRBD2 (5 bases). V gave up 3 bases and J gave up 3 bases, with 15 bases separating them. The germline V gene encodes CDR1 MNHEY and CDR2 SMNVEV (reference sequence). This CDR3 has 15 amino acids.

This clonotype was counted only a few times. This may come from a read error, since a much larger clone is one base off. The chain combines TRBV6-5 with TRBJ2-5; 11 bases agree with TRBD2. Germline V CDR1 and CDR2: MNHEY, SVGAGI. The CDR3 has 16 amino acids. The CDR3 DNA reads TGTGCCGGCAGTTACTCGAGTCCTAGCGGGGGGCTCCCCCAGTACTTC. Translated, it gives CAGSYSSPSGGLPQYF.

This clonotype was seen at least ten times. The V and J genes are TRBV7-9 and TRBJ2-7; the match to TRBD2 covers 11 bases. The V gene's germline CDR1 is SEHNR and CDR2 FQNEAQ (reference sequence). Losses at the gene ends were 5 bases for V and 6 bases for J; bases not matched to a gene: 12. The CDR3 totals 16 residues. This CDR3 reads CASSTPPVAGGREQYF. In DNA form, the CDR3 reads TGTGCCAGCAGCACCCCCCCGGTAGCGGGAGGGCGCGAGCAGTACTTC.

This clonotype occurred many times. This chain uses TRBV4-3 with TRBJ2-3; TRBD2 aligns across 9 bases. This CDR3 comprises 16 residues. Germline-derived CDR1 and CDR2 are LGHNA and YSLEER. The junction had 7 bases not matched to a gene; V was cut back by 1 base and J by 5 bases. As DNA, the CDR3 is TGCGCCAGCAGCCAAGCGCTAGCGGGGTTACAAGATACGCAGTATTTT. It yields the protein CASSQALAGLQDTQYF.

Comment on this clonotype: This could be a read error, since a much larger clone is one nucleotide away. The V and J genes are TRBV12-3 or TRBV12-4 and TRBJ2-2; possible D gene TRBD2, 5 bases. This CDR3 is 14 amino acids long. Written as DNA, the CDR3 is TGTGCCAGCAGCCCGGGGAGCAACACCGGGGAGCTGCTTTTT. Its translation: CASSPGSNTGELLF.

This clonotype occurred many times. The chain is built from TRBV5-6 and TRBJ2-7; D is unclear. From germline, CDR1 is SGHDT and CDR2 YYEEEE. The CDR3 is made up of 13 amino acids. V lost 2 bases and J lost 2, with 8 bases in between. The chain's CDR3 is CASSFDGAYEQYF. The CDR3 DNA is TGTGCCAGCAGCTTTGACGGAGCCTACGAGCAGTACTTC.

This clonotype showed up just a few times. This chain links TRBV19 with TRBJ1-5; TRBD1 matches 8 bases. V shed 3 bases and J 3 bases; nucleotides not matched to a gene: 4. Germline-derived CDR1 and CDR2 are LNHDA and SQIVND (reference sequence). The CDR3 has 15 amino acids. CDR3 nucleotides: TGTGCCAGTAGTATGACAGGGGCCTACAATCAGCCCCAGCATTTT. Its protein is CASSMTGAYNQPQHF.

Comments on this clonotype: This could be a read error, since a much larger clone is one nucleotide away. This rearrangement joins TRBV20-1 to TRBJ2-2; 10 nucleotides agree with TRBD2. V was clipped by 3 bases and J by 2 bases; unmatched bases: 6. The CDR3 is 16 residues long. CDR1 is DFQATT, CDR2 SNEGSKA, per germline (reference sequence). The DNA of the CDR3 is TGCAGTGCTAGGTCCCTAGCGGGGGCTAACACCGGGGAGCTGTTTTTT. As protein: CSARSLAGANTGELFF.

The table lists this clonotype with a few counts. The J gene is TRBJ2-7, the V gene TRBV7-9; TRBD2 is a possible D gene (6 bases). V was shortened by 4 bases and J by 3 bases, with 19 bases between the two germline ends. The V gene's germline CDR1 is SEHNR and CDR2 FQNEAQ (reference sequence). The CDR3 spans 16 residues. DNA for the CDR3: TGTGCCAGCAGCTCATTACGGGAGCATCTCTTCTACGAGCAGTACTTC. Its protein is CASSSLREHLFYEQYF.

This clonotype was detected only a few times. The chain has TRBV11-2 and TRBJ2-7; a possible D gene is TRBD2 (5 bases). V was pared by 1 base and J by 6 bases, with 10 bases between. Germline values: CDR1 SGHAT, CDR2 FQNNGV. The CDR3 contains 13 residues. Here the CDR3 reads CASSLGTYGEQYF. In DNA, the CDR3 is TGTGCCAGCAGCTTAGGGACTTATGGCGAGCAGTACTTC.

Of note for this clonotype: The junction departs from germline at one end; a sequencing error may be responsible. CDR3 DNA: TGCGCCAGCAGCCAAGAAAAAAAAGAGGCCCAGTACTTC. Translation gives CASSQEKKEAQYF. V is TRBV4-1 and J is TRBJ2-5; D not resolved. Germline assignment: CDR1 MGHRA and CDR2 YSYEKL. This CDR3 is built from 13 residues.